This T cell receptor beta chain is from a study of beta chain features in type 1 diabetes. Study-level background: Examination of sorted cells across all samples involved around 110 million cells. Findings and caveats of the study: Researchers cautioned that cDNA sequencing could over-represent cells with high TCR expression. A possible short-template PCR bias applies equally to patients and controls.

All of the isolated RNA was reverse transcribed, so expressed TCRB transcripts were sequenced. Clones were read by immunoSEQ multiplex PCR, and TCRdb kept only the in-frame ones, dropping some. The sample includes approximately 160,000 clones, approximately 8.1% of them seen just once. The germline V gene has CDR1 SEHNR and CDR2 FQNEAQ (reference sequence). There are 17 residues in the CDR3. With V trimmed by 0 bases and J by 6 bases, 7 bases remained unmatched. Every donor had blood drawn once into heparin, approximately 110 mL on average. Regarding this clone: Its antigen is unidentified.

The source material was central memory CD4+ T cells from blood. The chain combines TRBV7-9 with TRBJ2-7; 14 positions agree with TRBD2. The sequence came from a man aged 18-30 years in good health. The CDR3 region is CASSLASGLAGAAEQYF. The CDR3 DNA sequence: TGTGCCAGCAGCTTAGCGTCGGGACTAGCGGGAGCCGCCGAGCAGTACTTC.